This TCR beta chain was identified in a study of cytomegalovirus exposure and HLA in healthy donors. Findings and caveats of the study: Later work associated 16,951 TCR beta sequences with HLA alleles at 0.05 false discovery rate. Donor immune exposure was known only as CMV serostatus.

Primers included in the PCR were 60 Vbeta and 13 Jbeta primers. Here immunoSEQ multiplex PCR was the method, and the copy in TCRdb shows in-frame clones only, minus some. The sample consists of more than 80,000 clones, around 81% of them appearing once. Comment on this clone: The antigen remains undetermined.

V lost 5 bases and J 3 bases, leaving 12 bases between the germline ends. The germline V gene has CDR1 SGHRS and CDR2 YFSETQ. The CDR3 runs 13 residues. Input material: PBMCs. The chain is built from TRBV5-1 and TRBJ2-7; possible D gene TRBD1, 6 bases. This receptor was identified in a man aged 18 to 29 in good health and CMV-seropositive. CDR3 DNA: TGCGCCAGCAGTCGGGACATGTACTACGAGCAGTACTTC. This gives the protein CASSRDMYYEQYF.